The T cell receptor (beta chain) described here comes from a study of regulatory T cells in long-lasting Graves disease. There are 13 residues in the CDR3. The authors built TCR beta libraries using iRepertoire HTBI primers and Arm-PCR of CDR3 regions. TCRdb re-derived calls from the multiplex PCR reads in MiXCR, one entry per CDR3 protein. The sample yields 530,000 or so distinct CDR3 sequences, roughly 13% seen once. As to this clonotype: One base separates it from a far larger clone, so it is likely a read error.

The sample's time point: newly diagnosed GD, antithyroid drugs for less than 3 months. Researchers made the TCR library from RNA that was extracted from PBMCs. Separately, the same data were catalogued under a study of T cells in Graves' hyperthyroidism and ophthalmopathy. According to that study: Participants, patients aged 18 to 65, had newly diagnosed hyperthyroidism with a duration under 2 months.

This sample comprised peripheral blood mononuclear cells (PBMCs), obtained at new diagnosis, from a patient treated with antithyroid drugs. The rearrangement links TRBV12-3 or TRBV12-4 to TRBJ2-4; perhaps TRBD1 as D (5 bases). The J call may be mistaken, given a closer DNA end match to TRBJ1-2. This receptor was obtained from a man in his thirties or forties with Graves disease. The CDR3 DNA reads TGTGCCGGCATTCCCGGGGACGGTGATGGCTACACCTTC. It specifies CAGIPGDGDGYTF.